This TCR beta chain was recovered during a study of radiation and T cells in renal cell carcinoma. Repertoires were generated with immunoSEQ multiplex PCR, while TCRdb's copy carries only in-frame clones and drops some. The sample shows about 130,000 clones, around nine tenths of them seen only once. The time point was: blood 2 weeks post-SBRT. Treatment in this sample: 15 Gy SBRT to primary tumor, nephrectomy 4 weeks later. Trimming removed 6 bases from V and 0 bases from J; junction bases left unmatched: 2. In germline, CDR1 is MNHEY, CDR2 SMNVEV (reference sequence). This CDR3 has 14 amino acids. This rearrangement joins TRBV27 to TRBJ1-5, with 7 bases fitting TRBD1. The receptor was isolated from a woman in her 70s with renal cell carcinoma. The starting material was blood, obtained from a patient whose treatment included radiotherapy and nephrectomy. The CDR3 spells CASRGQYSNQPQHF. The DNA of the CDR3 is TGTGCCAGCAGGGGACAGTATAGCAATCAGCCCCAGCATTTT.